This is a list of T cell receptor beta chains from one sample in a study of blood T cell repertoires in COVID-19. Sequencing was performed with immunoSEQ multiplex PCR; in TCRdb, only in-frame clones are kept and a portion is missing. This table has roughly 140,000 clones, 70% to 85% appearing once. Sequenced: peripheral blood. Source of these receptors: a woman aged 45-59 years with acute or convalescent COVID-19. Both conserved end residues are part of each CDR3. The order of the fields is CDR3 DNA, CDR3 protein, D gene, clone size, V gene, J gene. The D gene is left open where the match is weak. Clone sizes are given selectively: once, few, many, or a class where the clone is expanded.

CDR3 DNA: TGTGCCAGCAGCCAAGATCTCGGACAGCAGCCCCAGCATTTT
CDR3 protein: CASSQDLGQQPQHF
D gene: -
clone size: -
V gene: TRBV3-1/TRBV3-2
J gene: TRBJ1-5

CDR3 DNA: TGTGCCAGCAGCGGACAGGTTCCAAAGGAGCTGTTTTTT
CDR3 protein: CASSGQVPKELFF
D gene: TRBD1
clone size: once
V gene: TRBV6-5
J gene: TRBJ2-2

CDR3 DNA: TGTGCCAGCAGCTTAGCCATCCGGGGAAACACCATATATTTT
CDR3 protein: CASSLAIRGNTIYF
D gene: -
clone size: -
V gene: TRBV7-8
J gene: TRBJ1-3

CDR3 DNA: TGTGCCAGCAGCTTAGCTCGCGGAGTGTACAATGAGCAGTTCTTC
CDR3 protein: CASSLARGVYNEQFF
D gene: -
clone size: -
V gene: TRBV7-2
J gene: TRBJ2-1

CDR3 DNA: TGTGCCAGCAAATCGGGGGGCGACATTAACTATGGCTACACCTTC
CDR3 protein: CASKSGGDINYGYTF
D gene: -
clone size: -
V gene: TRBV27
J gene: TRBJ1-2

CDR3 DNA: TGCGCCAGCAGCCAAAACCCCGGAGTAAATTCACCCCTCCACTTT
CDR3 protein: CASSQNPGVNSPLHF
D gene: -
clone size: -
V gene: TRBV4-3
J gene: TRBJ1-6

CDR3 DNA: TGTGCCAGCAGTGGGACGTGGTCTAGCGGGGGACTCGGGACCCAGTACTTC
CDR3 protein: CASSGTWSSGGLGTQYF
D gene: TRBD2
clone size: -
V gene: TRBV6-2/TRBV6-3
J gene: TRBJ2-5

CDR3 DNA: TGTGCCAGCAGCCCCGGACTAGCGGGGGACCTATCCTACAATGAGCAGTTCTTC
CDR3 protein: CASSPGLAGDLSYNEQFF
D gene: TRBD2
clone size: -
V gene: TRBV11-2
J gene: TRBJ2-1

CDR3 DNA: TGTGCCTGGAGTGTACAGGGACGAACTGAAGCTTTCTTT
CDR3 protein: CAWSVQGRTEAFF
D gene: -
clone size: -
V gene: TRBV30
J gene: TRBJ1-1

CDR3 DNA: TGTGCCTCCGGGACAAGCGCGAACACCGGGGAGCTGTTTTTT
CDR3 protein: CASGTSANTGELFF
D gene: -
clone size: -
V gene: TRBV6-4
J gene: TRBJ2-2

CDR3 DNA: TGTGCCAGCAGCGTCGGACAGGGGGGCAAAAACATTCAGTACTTC
CDR3 protein: CASSVGQGGKNIQYF
D gene: TRBD1
clone size: -
V gene: TRBV9
J gene: TRBJ2-4

CDR3 DNA: TGTGCCAGCAGTGAGACAGGGCTGGGAAACACCATATATTTT
CDR3 protein: CASSETGLGNTIYF
D gene: TRBD1
clone size: -
V gene: TRBV6-6
J gene: TRBJ1-3

CDR3 DNA: TGTGCCAGCAGCCCCGAACAGGGGTGGGAGACCCAGTACTTC
CDR3 protein: CASSPEQGWETQYF
D gene: TRBD1
clone size: -
V gene: TRBV7-2
J gene: TRBJ2-5

CDR3 DNA: TGTGCCAGCAGCCGGCCTAGCGGGGGAAATAGAGATACGCAGTATTTT
CDR3 protein: CASSRPSGGNRDTQYF
D gene: TRBD2
clone size: -
V gene: TRBV7-3
J gene: TRBJ2-3

CDR3 DNA: TGTGCCAGCAGTCTTACCCGGACAGTGAACACTGAAGCTTTCTTT
CDR3 protein: CASSLTRTVNTEAFF
D gene: -
clone size: -
V gene: TRBV6-2/TRBV6-3
J gene: TRBJ1-1

CDR3 DNA: TGTGCCAGCAGTCCTACCTCAGCGGGAGTAAATAATGAGCAGTTCTTC
CDR3 protein: CASSPTSAGVNNEQFF
D gene: TRBD2
clone size: once
V gene: TRBV3-1/TRBV3-2
J gene: TRBJ2-1

CDR3 DNA: TGTGCCAGCAGCCAAGGACAGAATTCACCCCTCCACTTT
CDR3 protein: CASSQGQNSPLHF
D gene: -
clone size: -
V gene: TRBV7-9
J gene: TRBJ1-6

CDR3 DNA: TGTGCCAGCAGCCCCGGACAGGGCCGGGGAAACACCATATATTTT
CDR3 protein: CASSPGQGRGNTIYF
D gene: TRBD1
clone size: -
V gene: TRBV7-2
J gene: TRBJ1-3

CDR3 DNA: TGTGCCAGCAGCCAATCGCTCGGGGTGGGCAGTGGAAACACCATATATTTT
CDR3 protein: CASSQSLGVGSGNTIYF
D gene: -
clone size: -
V gene: TRBV7-9
J gene: TRBJ1-3

CDR3 DNA: TGTGCCATCAGTGTTCAAAACTATGGCTACACCTTC
CDR3 protein: CAISVQNYGYTF
D gene: -
clone size: once
V gene: TRBV10-3
J gene: TRBJ1-2

CDR3 DNA: TGTGCCAGCAGCCTAGGGGAGGGGAGTGGCGGGTATGGCTACACCTTC
CDR3 protein: CASSLGEGSGGYGYTF
D gene: -
clone size: -
V gene: TRBV3-1/TRBV3-2
J gene: TRBJ1-2

CDR3 DNA: TGTGCCAGCAGTTACTTCGGCAGGGGCACAGATACGCAGTATTTT
CDR3 protein: CASSYFGRGTDTQYF
D gene: -
clone size: -
V gene: TRBV6-2/TRBV6-3
J gene: TRBJ2-3

CDR3 DNA: TGTGCCAGCAGTGACAGGGTCGGCAATCAGCCCCAGCATTTT
CDR3 protein: CASSDRVGNQPQHF
D gene: -
clone size: -
V gene: TRBV2
J gene: TRBJ1-5

CDR3 DNA: TGTGCCAGCTCACCGAGGGTCGGGGCTTTCTTT
CDR3 protein: CASSPRVGAFF
D gene: -
clone size: -
V gene: TRBV18
J gene: TRBJ1-1

CDR3 DNA: TGTGCCAGCAGTTTTTTGGGGAGGTACGAGCAGTACTTC
CDR3 protein: CASSFLGRYEQYF
D gene: -
clone size: -
V gene: TRBV28
J gene: TRBJ2-7

CDR3 DNA: TGTGCCAGCAGTTGGACTAGCGGAGAACAAGAGACCCAGTACTTC
CDR3 protein: CASSWTSGEQETQYF
D gene: TRBD2
clone size: -
V gene: TRBV7-3
J gene: TRBJ2-5

CDR3 DNA: TGCGCAACACAGGGGGAGACAGATACGCAGTATTTT
CDR3 protein: CATQGETDTQYF
D gene: TRBD1
clone size: -
V gene: TRBV5-1
J gene: TRBJ2-3

CDR3 DNA: TGCGCCAGCAGCCCGGGACATCGTGAGGAGACCCAGTACTTC
CDR3 protein: CASSPGHREETQYF
D gene: -
clone size: -
V gene: TRBV5-1
J gene: TRBJ2-5

CDR3 DNA: TGCAGCTCCCGGCAGGGAAACACCGGGGAGCTGTTTTTT
CDR3 protein: CSSRQGNTGELFF
D gene: -
clone size: -
V gene: TRBV29-1
J gene: TRBJ2-2

CDR3 DNA: TGTGCCAGCAGCTTGGCAGGGGACAATGAGCAGTTCTTC
CDR3 protein: CASSLAGDNEQFF
D gene: -
clone size: -
V gene: TRBV5-8
J gene: TRBJ2-1

CDR3 DNA: TGTGCCATCAGTGAACTAGAGGGTAGCACGCGCGGTAACTATGGCTACACCTTC
CDR3 protein: CAISELEGSTRGNYGYTF
D gene: -
clone size: -
V gene: TRBV10-3
J gene: TRBJ1-2

CDR3 DNA: TGCGCCAGCAGCCAAACCCGACAGGGGCTGGGGCAGCCCCAGCATTTT
CDR3 protein: CASSQTRQGLGQPQHF
D gene: TRBD1
clone size: -
V gene: TRBV4-3
J gene: TRBJ1-5

CDR3 DNA: TGTGCCAGCAGTTACGTCGGGACAGGGAGGGAGACCCAGTACTTC
CDR3 protein: CASSYVGTGRETQYF
D gene: TRBD1
clone size: -
V gene: TRBV6-5
J gene: TRBJ2-5

CDR3 DNA: TGCGCCAGCAGTCAATCAATGAGTTCCAATCAGCCCCAGCATTTT
CDR3 protein: CASSQSMSSNQPQHF
D gene: -
clone size: few
V gene: TRBV23-1
J gene: TRBJ1-5

CDR3 DNA: TGCGCCAGCAGCCCCGGGGGGGCTTTCTACAATGAGCAGTTCTTC
CDR3 protein: CASSPGGAFYNEQFF
D gene: TRBD2
clone size: -
V gene: TRBV5-1
J gene: TRBJ2-1

CDR3 DNA: TGTGCCAGTAGTAGCCGGACTAGCGGCACAGATACGCAGTATTTT
CDR3 protein: CASSSRTSGTDTQYF
D gene: TRBD2
clone size: -
V gene: TRBV19
J gene: TRBJ2-3

CDR3 DNA: TGTGCCACCAGCAGACCCGGGACTAGCGGGAAAAGGAATGAGCAGTTCTTC
CDR3 protein: CATSRPGTSGKRNEQFF
D gene: TRBD2
clone size: few
V gene: TRBV15
J gene: TRBJ2-1

CDR3 DNA: TGTGCCAGCAGCTTGGGGACTAGTACCCCCTACGAGCAGTACTTC
CDR3 protein: CASSLGTSTPYEQYF
D gene: TRBD2
clone size: few
V gene: TRBV5-5
J gene: TRBJ2-7

CDR3 DNA: TGCGCCAGCAGCCTAGAACAGGGCGGTGCAGTTATTTCACCCCTCCACTTT
CDR3 protein: CASSLEQGGAVISPLHF
D gene: -
clone size: -
V gene: TRBV5-1
J gene: TRBJ1-6

CDR3 DNA: TGTGCCAGCAGCTATAAGACTAGCGGGAGTTTAAAATCTAGGTACTTC
CDR3 protein: CASSYKTSGSLKSRYF
D gene: TRBD2
clone size: -
V gene: TRBV7-8
J gene: TRBJ2-4

CDR3 DNA: TGTGCCAGCAGCTTAGGAGGGGGCGAGACCCAGTACTTC
CDR3 protein: CASSLGGGETQYF
D gene: TRBD1
clone size: -
V gene: TRBV11-2
J gene: TRBJ2-5

CDR3 DNA: TGCGCCAGCAGGCCGACAGTCAGCCTAGAGACCCAGTACTTC
CDR3 protein: CASRPTVSLETQYF
D gene: -
clone size: -
V gene: TRBV10-2
J gene: TRBJ2-5

CDR3 DNA: TGTGCCAGTAGTACGAGGAGCTCTGGGGCCAACGTCCTGACTTTC
CDR3 protein: CASSTRSSGANVLTF
D gene: -
clone size: once
V gene: TRBV19
J gene: TRBJ2-6

CDR3 DNA: TGTGCCAGCAGCCTCCTAGGAACAGGGGTTTACGAGCAGTACTTC
CDR3 protein: CASSLLGTGVYEQYF
D gene: TRBD1
clone size: -
V gene: TRBV7-2
J gene: TRBJ2-7

CDR3 DNA: TGTGCCAGCAGCGCCCGTTCTAACACTGAAGCTTTCTTT
CDR3 protein: CASSARSNTEAFF
D gene: -
clone size: -
V gene: TRBV9
J gene: TRBJ1-1

CDR3 DNA: TGTGCCAGCAGCTTGGACAGTTGGAATGAAAAACTGTTTTTT
CDR3 protein: CASSLDSWNEKLFF
D gene: -
clone size: few
V gene: TRBV5-5
J gene: TRBJ1-4

CDR3 DNA: TGTGCCAGCAGCCAAGAGATAGTCGCGGGACAGGGCTCCTACGAGCAGTACTTC
CDR3 protein: CASSQEIVAGQGSYEQYF
D gene: TRBD1
clone size: -
V gene: TRBV4-2
J gene: TRBJ2-7